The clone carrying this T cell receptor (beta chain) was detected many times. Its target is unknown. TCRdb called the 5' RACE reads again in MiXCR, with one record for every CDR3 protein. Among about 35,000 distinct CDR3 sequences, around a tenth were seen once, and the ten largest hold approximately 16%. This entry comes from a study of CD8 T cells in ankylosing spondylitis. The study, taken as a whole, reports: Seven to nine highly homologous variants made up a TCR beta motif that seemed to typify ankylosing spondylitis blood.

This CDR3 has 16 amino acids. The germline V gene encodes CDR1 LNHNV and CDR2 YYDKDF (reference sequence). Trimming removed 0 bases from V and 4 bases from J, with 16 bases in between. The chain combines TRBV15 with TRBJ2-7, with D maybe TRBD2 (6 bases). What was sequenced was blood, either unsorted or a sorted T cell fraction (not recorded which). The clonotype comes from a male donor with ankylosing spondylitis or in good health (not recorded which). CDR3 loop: CATSREKASGGYEQYF. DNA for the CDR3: TGTGCCACCAGCAGAGAAAAGGCCTCCGGAGGGTACGAGCAGTACTTC. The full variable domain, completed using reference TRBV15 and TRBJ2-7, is DAMVIQNPRYQVTQFGKPVTLSCSQTLNHNVMYWYQQKSSQAPKLLFHYYDKDFNNEADTPDNFQSRRPNTSFCFLDIRSPGLGDTAMYLCATSREKASGGYEQYFGPGTRLTVT.